A single sample gave rise to the 5 T cell receptor beta chains below, sequenced in a study of T-cell reconstitution after alpha-beta-depleted transplantation in children. This sample's TCRbeta library carried unique molecular identifier barcodes. Each CDR3 protein is one row after TCRdb ran MiXCR on the PCR reads. Altogether some 600,000 distinct CDR3 sequences are present, approximately 16% being singletons, with the ten largest covering approximately 1%. The material sequenced was PBMCs from the stem cell graft donor, taken from the stem cell graft. The receptors stem from a human donor who donated a stem cell graft to a child with acute myeloid leukemia.

This clonotype was counted many times. This rearrangement joins TRBV20-1 to TRBJ1-1; D remains unclear. This CDR3 region has 13 residues. Germline V gives CDR1 DFQATT, CDR2 SNEGSKA (reference sequence). Trimming pared 6 bases from V and 0 bases from J, leaving 11 bases between. The CDR3 spells CSAPGPVNTEAFF. DNA of the CDR3: TGCAGTGCGCCTGGCCCAGTGAACACTGAAGCTTTCTTT.

This clonotype has only a few counts. This chain connects TRBV20-1 to TRBJ2-7; D tentatively fits TRBD1 or TRBD2 (6 bases each). Trimming left V 2 bases short and J 0 bases short, with 14 bases between. This CDR3 has 15 residues. CDR1 and CDR2 (germline): DFQATT, SNEGSKA (reference sequence). For the CDR3, the DNA is TGCAGTGCTAGACCCCCCGGGGGCCTCTCCTACGAGCAGTACTTC. Translating gives CSARPPGGLSYEQYF.

This rearrangement joins TRBV20-1 to TRBJ2-1; TRBD2 aligns across 16 bases. Trimming took 6 bases from V and 1 from J; bases not matched to a gene: 6. The CDR3 totals 17 residues. CDR1 and CDR2 (germline): DFQATT, SNEGSKA (reference sequence). The CDR3 DNA reads as TGCAGTGCCCTCGGGACTAGCGGGGGGGCGTCCTACAATGAGCAGTTCTTC. Translation gives CSALGTSGGASYNEQFF.

This clonotype was counted ten times or more. CDR3 loop: CSAKPPHEDGNYGYTF. In DNA form, the CDR3 reads TGCAGTGCTAAACCCCCTCATGAAGACGGAAACTATGGCTACACCTTC. The V call is TRBV20-1, the J call TRBJ1-2, with D uncertain. CDR3 size: 16 residues. V dropped 4 bases and J dropped 2 bases, with 20 bases sitting between them. Germline CDR1 is DFQATT and CDR2 is SNEGSKA (reference sequence).

This clonotype was seen a few times. The V call is TRBV4-1, the J call TRBJ2-5; TRBD1 agrees at 7 bases. CDR1 and CDR2 from the germline V gene are MGHRA and YSYEKL. The V gene end was trimmed by 0 bases and the J gene end by 3 bases; junction bases not matched to a gene: 4. The length of the CDR3 is 15 residues. The CDR3 DNA follows: TGCGCCAGCAGCCAAGAGTGGACAGGAAAAGAGACCCAGTACTTC. This sequence encodes CASSQEWTGKETQYF.